This record looks at one T cell receptor beta chain sequence and its context. No antigen is known for it. The CDR3 runs to 14 residues. V was pared by 0 bases and J by 7 bases, with 8 bases between. From germline, CDR1 is KGHDR and CDR2 SFDVKD. This entry comes from a study of T cell repertoires in cytomegalovirus infection. TCRdb ran MiXCR on the reads and lists one entry per CDR3 protein. The data show fewer than 700,000 distinct CDR3 sequences, 20% to 25% seen once. General study points: Ex vivo, HLA-C-restricted CMV-specific TCR beta clonotypes prevailed over the rest of the response.

The source is a human donor in good health (CMV status not recorded). Some clones in this sample may be carry-over from other donors' samples. The specimen was CD8+ T cells from PBMCs. V gene TRBV24-1 combines with J gene TRBJ2-2; D is uncertain. CDR3 amino acids: CATSDLSPGGELFF. CDR3 DNA sequence: TGTGCCACCAGTGATTTGTCGCCTGGCGGGGAGCTGTTTTTT.